This note documents a single T cell receptor (beta chain) sequence. Its antigen is not known. Germline V gene lookup returns CDR1 MDHEN and CDR2 SYDVKM. This CDR3 has 14 residues. V dropped 4 bases and J dropped 2 bases, with 9 bases sitting between them. The data belong to a study of monozygotic twins with cystic fibrosis. General study findings and limits: Median Simpson clonality of approximately 0.009 suggested naive T cells predominated. V usage most resembled the co-twin in 13 of 16 pairs.

Using immunoSEQ multiplex PCR, the repertoire was profiled, and TCRdb retains in-frame clones only, with some absent. Of roughly 32,000 clones listed, roughly 96% were seen once; the top ten hold 0.15% to 0.2%. The sample was blood. The sequence derives from a girl under 10 years old with cystic fibrosis. The chain combines TRBV28 with TRBJ1-5; D is perhaps TRBD1 (5 bases). DNA for the CDR3: TGTGCCAGCAGTTCAGGGATCCGCAATCAGCCCCAGCATTTT. The encoded protein is CASSSGIRNQPQHF.